This passage covers 22 T cell receptor beta chains from one sample sequenced in a study of cytomegalovirus exposure and HLA in healthy donors. Primers included in the PCR were 60 Vbeta and 13 Jbeta primers. Repertoires were generated with immunoSEQ multiplex PCR, while TCRdb's copy carries only in-frame clones and drops some. Among some 150,000 clones, roughly 85% were seen once, and the ten largest hold around 0.93%. Sequenced material: PBMCs. These receptors originate from a woman aged 30 to 39 in good health and CMV-seronegative.

The chain links TRBV13 to TRBJ2-7, with 13 bases matching TRBD2. V lost 5 bases to trimming and J lost 3 bases; unmatched junction nucleotides: 4. Germline-derived CDR1 and CDR2 are PRHDT and FYEKMQ (reference sequence). The CDR3 is 15 residues long. The CDR3 nucleotides are TGTGCCAGCAGCATCGGGACTAGCGGGGTCTACGAGCAGTACTTC. This encodes CASSIGTSGVYEQYF.

J is TRBJ1-2 and V is TRBV5-1; TRBD1 agrees at 9 bases. The CDR3 is 14 residues long. The V and J ends lost 1 base and 7 bases, in that order; junction bases with no gene match: 5. Per germline, CDR1 SGHRS and CDR2 YFSETQ. The CDR3 is CASSLSTGGSGYTF. In nucleotides, the CDR3 is TGCGCCAGCAGCTTGAGCACAGGGGGCTCTGGCTACACCTTC.

The chain combines TRBV30 with TRBJ2-2; TRBD1 might be the D (6 bases). Germline V gives CDR1 GTSNPN, CDR2 SVGIG (reference sequence). The ends were cut back, 4 bases at V and 4 bases at J, with 10 bases in the middle. This CDR3 comprises 13 residues. The CDR3 bases are TGTGCCTGGACCCGACAGGTCACCGGGGAGCTGTTTTTT. It codes for CAWTRQVTGELFF.

The sample holds one count of this clone. The chain joins TRBV7-3 to TRBJ2-5; D perhaps matches TRBD2 (5 bases). The V and J ends lost 5 bases and 0 bases respectively, with 10 bases between them. Germline V gene lookup returns CDR1 SGHTA and CDR2 FQGTGA. The CDR3 spans 14 residues. CDR3 region: CASSPSGNQETQYF. DNA for the CDR3: TGTGCCAGCAGCCCAAGCGGAAACCAAGAGACCCAGTACTTC.

V is TRBV5-6 and J is TRBJ1-4; 11 bases agree with TRBD1. Trimming removed 4 bases from V and 10 bases from J; junction bases left unmatched: 6. CDR1 is SGHDT, CDR2 YYEEEE, per germline. This CDR3 has 14 amino acids. CDR3 region: CASSRDRGSGKLFF. The CDR3 DNA reads TGTGCCAGCAGCCGGGACAGGGGGTCTGGAAAACTGTTTTTT.

This clone occurred once. This chain connects TRBV9 to TRBJ2-2, with unresolved D. This CDR3 spans 16 amino acids. The germline V gene has CDR1 SGDLS and CDR2 YYNGEE. V lost 0 bases and J lost 4, with 13 bases in between. The CDR3 nucleotides read TGTGCCAGCAGCGTAGTGTCTTCCGCGGCCACCGGGGAGCTGTTTTTT. Translation: CASSVVSSAATGELFF.

The J gene is TRBJ2-5, the V gene TRBV9; D is perhaps TRBD1 (6 bases). The J call is uncertain, as TRBJ2-7 better fits the DNA end. The germline gives CDR1 SGDLS, CDR2 YYNGEE. The CDR3 runs 12 residues. The CDR3 coding sequence is TGTGCCAGCAGCGTAGGCAGGGGCGAGCAGTACTTC. Amino acids: CASSVGRGEQYF.

The chain recombines TRBV10-2 with TRBJ2-7, with 10 bases fitting TRBD2. The CDR3 has 18 amino acids. V was pared by 6 bases and J by 0 bases, with 14 bases of the junction left unmatched. CDR1 and CDR2 from the germline V gene are WSHSY and SAAADI. The CDR3 DNA reads TGCGCCAGCAGATCACTAGCGGGACCACGCGGTGGCTCCTACGAGCAGTACTTC. This translates into CASRSLAGPRGGSYEQYF.

The chain recombines TRBV25-1 with TRBJ1-1; D is unresolved. Germline CDR1 reads MGHDK; CDR2 reads SYGVNS. V dropped 2 bases and J dropped 6 bases, with 13 bases sitting between them. The CDR3 totals 14 residues. CDR3 DNA: TGTGCCAGCAGTGAACAGGCCGCGACCTCTGAAGCTTTCTTT. Translating it yields CASSEQAATSEAFF.

The chain employs TRBV19 and TRBJ1-2, with TRBD1 matching 7 bases. This CDR3 spans 15 amino acids. Germline CDR1 reads LNHDA; CDR2 reads SQIVND (reference sequence). V shed 6 bases, J shed 4 bases, and the junction held 11 bases outside the gene matches. CDR3 amino acids: CASSLSGGPGYGYTF. The CDR3 DNA reads as TGTGCCAGTAGCCTTTCAGGGGGTCCCGGCTATGGCTACACCTTC.

The genes are TRBV14 and TRBJ2-7; 7 nucleotides match TRBD1. Germline V gives CDR1 SGHDN, CDR2 FVKESK. The J segment lost 12 bases and the V segment lost 1 base, leaving 12 bases of the junction unmatched. CDR3 size: 14 residues. The CDR3 is CASSQGQGIGSSYF. The CDR3 DNA is TGTGCCAGCAGCCAAGGACAGGGTATTGGGAGCTCGTACTTC.

The rearrangement uses TRBV28 and TRBJ2-7, with D possibly matching TRBD1 (5 bases). CDR1 is MDHEN, CDR2 SYDVKM, per germline. The CDR3 has 13 amino acids. Trimming shortened V by 3 bases and J by 0 bases, and 6 bases separated the two germline ends. CDR3 region: CASSLTVSYEQYF. The CDR3 nucleotides are TGTGCCAGCAGTTTGACAGTCTCCTACGAGCAGTACTTC. The entire variable domain, with the rest obtained from reference TRBV28 and TRBJ2-7, is as follows: DVKVTQSSRYLVKRTGEKVFLECVQDMDHENMFWYRQDPGLGLRLIYFSYDVKMKEKGDIPEGYSVSREKKERFSLILESASTNQTSMYLCASSLTVSYEQYFGPGTRLTVT.

The chain combines TRBV7-2 with TRBJ1-1; 8 bases agree with TRBD1. The CDR3 is 13 residues long. The junction had 3 bases not matched to a gene; V was cut back by 3 bases and J by 6 bases. CDR1 SGHTA and CDR2 FQGNSA come from the germline V gene. The CDR3 protein is CASSFTGGPEAFF. Written as DNA, the CDR3 is TGTGCCAGCAGCTTCACAGGGGGGCCTGAAGCTTTCTTT.

This clone appeared a single time. The rearrangement joins TRBV6-5 to TRBJ2-7; TRBD1 matches 11 bases. V shed 5 bases and J 6 bases; nucleotides not matched to a gene: 9. CDR3 length: 15 amino acids. Per germline, CDR1 MNHEY and CDR2 SVGAGI. The CDR3 protein is CASSLFGTGGSEQYF. The CDR3 region has the DNA TGTGCCAGCAGTCTTTTCGGGACAGGGGGTTCCGAGCAGTACTTC.

J is TRBJ2-2 and V is TRBV5-8; tentative D call: TRBD1 (6 bases). The CDR3 runs 15 residues. The germline V gene encodes CDR1 SGHTS and CDR2 YDEGEE. Trimming took off 1 base at V and 3 bases at J, with 10 bases between the two ends. The CDR3 spells CASSLQDRDTGELFF. The DNA of the CDR3 is TGTGCCAGCAGCTTGCAGGACAGAGACACCGGGGAGCTGTTTTTT. Combining the CDR3 with reference TRBV5-8 and TRBJ2-2 gives the whole variable domain EAGVTQSPTHLIKTRGQQATLRCSPISGHTSVYWYQQALGLGLQFLLWYDEGEERNRGNFPPRFSGRQFPNYSSELNVNALELEDSALYLCASSLQDRDTGELFFGEGSRLTVL.

The chain is built from TRBV6-5 and TRBJ1-2; TRBD1 matches 7 bases. CDR1 and CDR2 from the germline V gene are MNHEY and SVGAGI. V was clipped by 2 bases and J by 7 bases; unmatched bases: 4. The CDR3 totals 13 residues. The CDR3 region is CASSYGPGGGYTF. CDR3 nucleotide sequence: TGTGCCAGCAGTTACGGTCCAGGGGGTGGCTACACCTTC.

The table lists this clone with a few counts. CDR3 sequence: CASSYSGRNTEAFF. DNA for the CDR3: TGTGCCAGCAGTTACTCGGGCAGGAACACTGAAGCTTTCTTT. J is TRBJ1-1 and V is TRBV6-5; D unclear. V was cut by 0 bases and J by 1 base, with 6 bases left in between. This CDR3 contains 14 residues. Germline V gene data show CDR1 as MNHEY and CDR2 as SVGAGI.

This chain uses TRBV14 with TRBJ1-1; TRBD1 is a possible D gene (5 bases). This CDR3 is built from 17 residues. V was shortened by 0 bases and J by 6 bases, with 20 bases between the two germline ends. Per the germline V gene, CDR1 is SGHDN and CDR2 is FVKESK. CDR3: CASSQEVDWGGIAEAFF. DNA of the CDR3: TGTGCCAGCAGCCAAGAGGTTGATTGGGGCGGCATCGCTGAAGCTTTCTTT.

V and J are TRBV5-1 and TRBJ2-5, with 9 bases aligning to TRBD2. The V gene's germline CDR1 is SGHRS and CDR2 YFSETQ. J lost 5 bases, V lost 0 bases, and 8 bases had no gene match. This CDR3 comprises 16 residues. The CDR3 DNA sequence: TGCGCCAGCAGCTTGGCTGGTAGCGGGGGTCTTGAGACCCAGTACTTC. It specifies CASSLAGSGGLETQYF.

This clone has more than one count but fewer than ten. J is TRBJ1-5 and V is TRBV5-6; TRBD1 agrees at 10 bases. The V and J ends lost 2 bases and 2 bases, in that order; junction bases with no gene match: 4. Per the germline V gene, CDR1 is SGHDT and CDR2 is YYEEEE. The CDR3 covers 16 residues. CDR3: CASSFQGTGGNQPQHF. The CDR3 DNA is TGTGCCAGCAGCTTTCAGGGGACAGGGGGCAATCAGCCCCAGCATTTT.

The rearrangement joins TRBV27 to TRBJ2-7; TRBD2 might be the D (6 bases). The CDR3 is 15 amino acids. Per germline, CDR1 MNHEY and CDR2 SMNVEV (reference sequence). V gave up 5 bases and J gave up 1 base, with 15 bases separating them. The CDR3 DNA reads as TGTGCCAGCAGTGCGGGACGGGTCGGATCCTACGAGCAGTACTTC. This codes for CASSAGRVGSYEQYF.

The genes are TRBV11-2 and TRBJ2-1, with TRBD2 identical over 7 bases. V shed 7 bases, J shed 5 bases, and the junction held 5 bases outside the gene matches. Germline values: CDR1 SGHAT, CDR2 FQNNGV. This CDR3 has 13 amino acids. CDR3 nucleotide sequence: TGTGCCAGCAATACGCTAGCGGACAATGAGCAGTTCTTC. Encoded protein: CASNTLADNEQFF.